Sequencing of this T cell receptor beta chain was carried out in a study of T cell responses to AZD1222 COVID-19 vaccine. Findings and limits, study-wide: Variant regions that are unmutated are reportedly the target of nearly half of spike-specific TCRs.

The CDR3 has 15 amino acids. The V gene end was trimmed by 5 bases and the J gene end by 2 bases; junction bases not matched to a gene: 3. From germline, CDR1 is MNHNY and CDR2 SVGAGI (reference sequence). Data came from immunoSEQ multiplex PCR; TCRdb stores just in-frame clones and leaves some out. Of around 100,000 clones detected, 85% appear once; the ten largest clones hold more than 4%. In its sample, this clone was seen once. Its antigen is undetermined. The sample was peripheral blood, taken 28 days after the second AZD1222 dose. The chain is built from TRBV6-6 and TRBJ1-4, with 9 bases lining up with TRBD1. The receptor was derived from an adult who received the AZD1222 COVID-19 vaccine. The CDR3 loop is CASSRGTGTNEKLFF. The DNA for the CDR3 is TGTGCCAGCAGTCGGGGGACAGGGACTAATGAAAAACTGTTTTTT.